These 14 T cell receptor beta chains share one sample of origin, sequenced in a study of cytomegalovirus exposure and HLA in healthy donors. PCR amplification relied on 60 Vbeta primers (plus 13 Jbeta primers). Clones were read by immunoSEQ multiplex PCR, and TCRdb kept only the in-frame ones, dropping some. The data show approximately 150,000 clones, around four fifths seen once. Sequences were obtained from PBMCs. The receptors stem from a woman in her forties or fifties in good health and CMV-seronegative.

The chain links TRBV5-8 to TRBJ2-3, with a possible D match to TRBD2 (6 bases). Germline CDR1 and CDR2: SGHTS and YDEGEE. Trimming shortened V by 4 bases and J by 6 bases, and 21 bases separated the two germline ends. The CDR3 extends over 16 amino acids. The DNA for the CDR3 is TGTGCCAGCAGCCCCGGGGCGGAGGGCAGACTGGATACGCAGTATTTT. Its protein is CASSPGAEGRLDTQYF.

The chain couples TRBV5-1 to TRBJ2-1, with 8 bases lining up with TRBD2. Per germline, CDR1 SGHRS and CDR2 YFSETQ. J gave up 4 bases and V 0 bases, and 9 bases lay outside the gene matches. The CDR3 extends over 17 amino acids. DNA of the CDR3: TGCGCCAGCAGCTTGGCCCCTAGCGGGTATACTTACAATGAGCAGTTCTTC. This encodes CASSLAPSGYTYNEQFF.

The V call is TRBV28, the J call TRBJ1-4, with 8 bases that match TRBD1. This CDR3 comprises 15 residues. V gave up 5 bases and J gave up 5 bases; unmatched junction bases: 7. Germline CDR1 reads MDHEN; CDR2 reads SYDVKM. Here the CDR3 reads CASSAPDRVNEKLFF. CDR3 DNA sequence: TGTGCCAGCAGTGCTCCGGACAGGGTAAATGAAAAACTGTTTTTT. Supplemented by reference TRBV28 and TRBJ1-4, the full variable domain reads DVKVTQSSRYLVKRTGEKVFLECVQDMDHENMFWYRQDPGLGLRLIYFSYDVKMKEKGDIPEGYSVSREKKERFSLILESASTNQTSMYLCASSAPDRVNEKLFFGSGTQLSVL.

This chain connects TRBV27 to TRBJ1-1; TRBD1 might be the D (5 bases). Trimming took off 3 bases at V and 1 base at J, with 9 bases between the two ends. The germline CDR1 and CDR2 sequences are MNHEY and SMNVEV (reference sequence). The CDR3 is made up of 14 amino acids. The CDR3 DNA is TGTGCCAGCAGTTTCGGTGACAGGAACACTGAAGCTTTCTTT. Translating it yields CASSFGDRNTEAFF.

The chain combines TRBV7-6 with TRBJ1-2, with 7 bases identical to TRBD1. CDR1 and CDR2 (germline): SGHVS, FNYEAQ. V shed 1 base and J 7 bases; nucleotides not matched to a gene: 9. The CDR3 spans 15 residues. This CDR3 is CASSLEGGLDGGYTF. The CDR3 DNA reads as TGTGCCAGCAGCTTAGAAGGGGGCTTGGATGGTGGCTACACCTTC.

The chain employs TRBV27 and TRBJ1-1; 9 nucleotides line up with TRBD1. The V gene's germline CDR1 is MNHEY and CDR2 SMNVEV (reference sequence). This CDR3 has 14 amino acids. The trim removed 6 bases at V and 6 bases at J, leaving 8 bases unmatched. In DNA, the CDR3 is TGTGCCAGCAGGCAGGGACAGGGTAGCGCTGAAGCTTTCTTT. Translation gives CASRQGQGSAEAFF.

A word on this clone: Compared with germline, one end of the junction differs, possibly owing to a read error. The chain links TRBV28 to TRBJ2-7; TRBD1 matches at 7 bases. Germline values: CDR1 MDHEN, CDR2 SYDVKM. The length of the CDR3 is 16 residues. The CDR3 DNA is TGTGCCAGCAGTTTAAGGACAGGATCAAACTCCTTCGAGCAGTACTTC. Its translation: CASSLRTGSNSFEQYF.

CDR3 in DNA: TGTGCCAGCCGGGGGGGGCTATTCACAGATACGCAGTATTTT. It specifies CASRGGLFTDTQYF. V is TRBV6-1 and J is TRBJ2-3; 8 bases agree with TRBD2. Germline V gives CDR1 MNHNS, CDR2 SASEGT. Losses at the gene ends were 8 bases for V and 2 bases for J; bases not matched to a gene: 6. The CDR3 has 14 residues.

The count of this clone is one. This chain uses TRBV18 with TRBJ1-2; a possible D gene is TRBD1 (6 bases). V shed 6 bases and J shed 6 bases, with 20 bases lying between them. CDR3 length: 15 residues. The germline V gene encodes CDR1 KGHSH and CDR2 LQKENI. This CDR3 is CASSPDRLVRDGYTF. Here the CDR3 DNA reads TGTGCCAGCTCGCCGGACAGACTCGTACGCGATGGCTACACCTTC.

V gene TRBV19 combines with J gene TRBJ2-7, with 10 positions matching TRBD1. CDR1 is LNHDA, CDR2 SQIVND, per germline (reference sequence). Unmatched junction bases numbered 8, after V lost 5 bases and J lost 4 bases. The CDR3 extends over 15 amino acids. This CDR3 is CASSAPGTGEYEQYF. The CDR3 bases are TGTGCCAGTAGTGCTCCCGGGACAGGGGAATACGAGCAGTACTTC.

The CDR3 DNA reads TGTGCCACCAGCAAGGGGGGGGGAAGCTACAATGAGCAGTTCTTC. It encodes CATSKGGGSYNEQFF. The chain is built from TRBV15 and TRBJ2-1, with D possibly matching TRBD2 (7 bases). Trimming left V 4 bases short and J 3 bases short, with 13 bases between. CDR1 and CDR2 from the germline V gene are LNHNV and YYDKDF (reference sequence). The CDR3 is made up of 15 amino acids.

The sample holds one count of this clone. This chain connects TRBV6-1 to TRBJ2-7; TRBD1 matches 10 bases. Unmatched junction bases numbered 5, after V lost 1 base and J lost 2 bases. Germline V gives CDR1 MNHNS, CDR2 SASEGT. The CDR3 spans 16 residues. The CDR3 DNA reads TGTGCCAGCAGTGAAGGCGGGACAGGGGTTGCCTACGAGCAGTACTTC. Translation gives CASSEGGTGVAYEQYF.

The rearrangement joins TRBV15 to TRBJ1-2; the D is unclear. The CDR3 totals 15 residues. From germline, CDR1 is LNHNV and CDR2 YYDKDF (reference sequence). Trimming shortened V by 2 bases and J by 0 bases, and 10 bases separated the two germline ends. The CDR3 DNA sequence: TGTGCCACCAGCAGACCAAAGGAGTCTAACTATGGCTACACCTTC. Translating gives CATSRPKESNYGYTF.

This chain uses TRBV10-3 with TRBJ1-5; the match to TRBD1 covers 7 bases. There are 14 residues in the CDR3. The germline gives CDR1 ENHRY, CDR2 SYGVKD. V dropped 6 bases and J dropped 9; count of bases not matched to a gene: 11. The CDR3 is CAISETGAQGPQHF. DNA for the CDR3: TGTGCCATCAGCGAAACAGGGGCCCAGGGGCCCCAGCATTTT.